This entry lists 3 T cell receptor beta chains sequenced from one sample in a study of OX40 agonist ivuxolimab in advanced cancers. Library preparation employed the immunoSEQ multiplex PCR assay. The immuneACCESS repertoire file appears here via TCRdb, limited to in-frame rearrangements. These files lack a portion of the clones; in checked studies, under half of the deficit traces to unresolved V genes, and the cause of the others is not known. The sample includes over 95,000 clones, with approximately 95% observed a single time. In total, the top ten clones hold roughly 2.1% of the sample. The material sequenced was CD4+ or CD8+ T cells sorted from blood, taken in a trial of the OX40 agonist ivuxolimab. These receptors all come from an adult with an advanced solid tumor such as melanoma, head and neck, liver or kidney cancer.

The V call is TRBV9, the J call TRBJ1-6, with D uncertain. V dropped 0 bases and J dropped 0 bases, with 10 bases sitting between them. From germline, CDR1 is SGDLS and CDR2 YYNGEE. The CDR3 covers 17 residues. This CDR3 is CASSVDRMSSYNSPLHF. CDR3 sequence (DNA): TGTGCCAGCAGCGTAGACCGGATGAGCTCCTATAATTCACCCCTCCACTTT.

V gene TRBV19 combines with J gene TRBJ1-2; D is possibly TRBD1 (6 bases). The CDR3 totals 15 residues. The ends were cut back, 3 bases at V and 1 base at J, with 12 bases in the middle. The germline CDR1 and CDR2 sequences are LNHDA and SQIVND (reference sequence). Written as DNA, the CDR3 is TGTGCCAGTAGTATCGTCGGGGGCAGTAACTATGGCTACACCTTC. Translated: CASSIVGGSNYGYTF.

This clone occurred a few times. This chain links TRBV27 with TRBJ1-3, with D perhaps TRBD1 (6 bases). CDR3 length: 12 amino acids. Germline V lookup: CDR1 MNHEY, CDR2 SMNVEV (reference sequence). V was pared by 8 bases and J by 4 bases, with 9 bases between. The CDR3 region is CASSGAGNTIYF. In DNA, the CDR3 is TGTGCCAGCTCAGGGGCGGGAAACACCATATATTTT.